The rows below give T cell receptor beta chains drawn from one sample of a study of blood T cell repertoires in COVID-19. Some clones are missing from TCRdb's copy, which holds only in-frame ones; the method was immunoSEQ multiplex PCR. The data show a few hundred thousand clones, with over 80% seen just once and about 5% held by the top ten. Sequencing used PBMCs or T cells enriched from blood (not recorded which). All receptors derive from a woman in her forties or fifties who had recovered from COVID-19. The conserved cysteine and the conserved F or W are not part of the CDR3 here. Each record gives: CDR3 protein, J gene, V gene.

cdr3_aa: ASSLWGDRGLSEAF; j_call: TRBJ1-1; v_call: TRBV5-6
cdr3_aa: ASRPPGQGHGYT; j_call: TRBJ1-2; v_call: TRBV25-1
cdr3_aa: ASRPTTGIYEQY; j_call: TRBJ2-7; v_call: TRBV27
cdr3_aa: ASSHRGRSEAF; j_call: TRBJ1-1; v_call: TRBV3-1/TRBV3-2
cdr3_aa: ASSVQGTSGRRDNEQF; j_call: TRBJ2-1; v_call: TRBV9
cdr3_aa: ASSLGTSGSRELF; j_call: TRBJ2-2; v_call: TRBV11-2
cdr3_aa: ASSVGQNYGYT; j_call: TRBJ1-2; v_call: TRBV7-8
cdr3_aa: ASSLTGDIRGPLH; j_call: TRBJ1-6; v_call: TRBV7-2
cdr3_aa: ASSPTPTNEKLF; j_call: TRBJ1-4; v_call: TRBV6-5
cdr3_aa: ASSYRLAGGRYNEQF; j_call: TRBJ2-1; v_call: TRBV9
cdr3_aa: ASSPGRANEKLF; j_call: TRBJ1-4; v_call: TRBV18
cdr3_aa: ASSPGPGQGFEKLF; j_call: TRBJ1-4; v_call: TRBV18
cdr3_aa: ASSPRTGQETQY; j_call: TRBJ2-5; v_call: TRBV7-2
cdr3_aa: ASSPLTSGNTGELF; j_call: TRBJ2-2; v_call: TRBV4-2
cdr3_aa: ASREGLSTDTQY; j_call: TRBJ2-3; v_call: TRBV7-9
cdr3_aa: ASSLGGGLGGTEAF; j_call: TRBJ1-1; v_call: TRBV5-4
cdr3_aa: ASSQDNGGTNEKLF; j_call: TRBJ1-4; v_call: TRBV4-2
cdr3_aa: ASSLAIAQRGTEAF; j_call: TRBJ1-1; v_call: TRBV7-9
cdr3_aa: ASTPGQGLYEQY; j_call: TRBJ2-7; v_call: TRBV7-9
cdr3_aa: ASSQILAGAYEQY; j_call: TRBJ2-7; v_call: TRBV14
cdr3_aa: ASSVSGQGVADTQY; j_call: TRBJ2-3; v_call: TRBV9
cdr3_aa: ASSWQGDGYEQY; j_call: TRBJ2-7; v_call: TRBV19
cdr3_aa: ASSIRTGDGYT; j_call: TRBJ1-2; v_call: TRBV19
cdr3_aa: ASSSSGSSYNSPLH; j_call: TRBJ1-6; v_call: TRBV5-5
cdr3_aa: ASSQGTPAGGFEQY; j_call: TRBJ2-7; v_call: TRBV4-3
cdr3_aa: ASSLVPTGTDYEQY; j_call: TRBJ2-7; v_call: TRBV5-1